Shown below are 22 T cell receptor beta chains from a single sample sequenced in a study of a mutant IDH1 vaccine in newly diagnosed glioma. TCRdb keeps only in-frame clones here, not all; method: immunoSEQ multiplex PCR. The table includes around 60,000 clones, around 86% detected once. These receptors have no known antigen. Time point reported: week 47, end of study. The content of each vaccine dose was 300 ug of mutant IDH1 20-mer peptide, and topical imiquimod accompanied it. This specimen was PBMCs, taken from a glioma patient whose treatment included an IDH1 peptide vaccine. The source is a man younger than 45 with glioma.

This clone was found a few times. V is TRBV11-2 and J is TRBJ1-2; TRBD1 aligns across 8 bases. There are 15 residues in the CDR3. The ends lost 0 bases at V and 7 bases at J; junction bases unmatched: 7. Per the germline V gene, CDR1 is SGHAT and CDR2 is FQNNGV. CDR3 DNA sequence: TGTGCCAGCAGCTTAGATTTGGCAGGGGGCCTTGGCTACACCTTC. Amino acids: CASSLDLAGGLGYTF.

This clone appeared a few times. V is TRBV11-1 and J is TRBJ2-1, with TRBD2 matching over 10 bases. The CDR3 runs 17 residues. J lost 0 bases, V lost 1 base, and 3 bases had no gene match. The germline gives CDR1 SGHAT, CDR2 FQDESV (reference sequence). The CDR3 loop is CASSLDLAGDSYNEQFF. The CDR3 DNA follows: TGTGCCAGCAGCTTAGACCTAGCGGGGGACTCCTACAATGAGCAGTTCTTC. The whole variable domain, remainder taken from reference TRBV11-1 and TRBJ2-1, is EAEVAQSPRYKITEKSQAVAFWCDPISGHATLYWYRQILGQGPELLVQFQDESVVDDSQLPKDRFSAERLKGVDSTLKIQPAELGDSAMYLCASSLDLAGDSYNEQFFGPGTRLTVL.

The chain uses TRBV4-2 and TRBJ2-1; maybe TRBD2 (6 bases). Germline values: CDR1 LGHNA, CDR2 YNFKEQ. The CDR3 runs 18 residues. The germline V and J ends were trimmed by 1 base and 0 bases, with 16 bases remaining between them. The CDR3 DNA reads TGTGCCAGCAGCCAAGGAGGTAGCGGATCTAGCTCCTACAATGAGCAGTTCTTC. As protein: CASSQGGSGSSSYNEQFF.

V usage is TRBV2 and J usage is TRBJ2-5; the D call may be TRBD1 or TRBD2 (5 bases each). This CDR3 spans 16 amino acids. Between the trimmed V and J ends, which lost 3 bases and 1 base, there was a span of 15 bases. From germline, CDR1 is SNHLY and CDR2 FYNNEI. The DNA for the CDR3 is TGTGCCAGCAGTGAGTGGGGTGGGGGAATCCAAGAGACCCAGTACTTC. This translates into CASSEWGGGIQETQYF.

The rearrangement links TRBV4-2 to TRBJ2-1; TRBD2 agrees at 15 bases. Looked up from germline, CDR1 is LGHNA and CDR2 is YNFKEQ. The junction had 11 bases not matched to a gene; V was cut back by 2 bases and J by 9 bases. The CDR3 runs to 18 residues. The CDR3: CASSQRQGTSGGWGEQFF. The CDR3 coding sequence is TGTGCCAGCAGCCAAAGACAAGGGACTAGCGGGGGGTGGGGTGAGCAGTTCTTC.

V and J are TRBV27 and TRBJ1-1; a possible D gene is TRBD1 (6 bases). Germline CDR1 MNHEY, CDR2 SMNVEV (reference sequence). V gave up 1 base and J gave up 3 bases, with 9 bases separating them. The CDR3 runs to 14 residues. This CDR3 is CASSLLQGYTEAFF. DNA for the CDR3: TGTGCCAGCAGTTTATTACAGGGATACACTGAAGCTTTCTTT.

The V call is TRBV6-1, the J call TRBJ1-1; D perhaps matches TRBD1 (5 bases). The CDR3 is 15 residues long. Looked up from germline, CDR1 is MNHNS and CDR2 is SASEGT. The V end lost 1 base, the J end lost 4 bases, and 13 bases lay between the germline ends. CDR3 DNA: TGTGCCAGCAGTGAAGTGGGAGTCGGGGGCACTGAAGCTTTCTTT. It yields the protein CASSEVGVGGTEAFF.

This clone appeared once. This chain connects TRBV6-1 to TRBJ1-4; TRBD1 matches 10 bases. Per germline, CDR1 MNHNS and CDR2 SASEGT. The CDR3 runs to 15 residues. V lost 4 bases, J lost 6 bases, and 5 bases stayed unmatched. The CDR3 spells CASSVTGGNDEKLFF. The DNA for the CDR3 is TGTGCCAGCAGTGTGACAGGGGGCAACGATGAAAAACTGTTTTTT.

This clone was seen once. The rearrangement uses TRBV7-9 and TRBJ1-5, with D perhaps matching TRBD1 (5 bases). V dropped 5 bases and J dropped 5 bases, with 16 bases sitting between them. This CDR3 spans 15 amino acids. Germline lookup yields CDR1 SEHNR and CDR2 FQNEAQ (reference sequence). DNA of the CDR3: TGTGCCAGCAGCCCCACCGGGGGGAGGGATCAGCCCCAGCATTTT. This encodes CASSPTGGRDQPQHF.

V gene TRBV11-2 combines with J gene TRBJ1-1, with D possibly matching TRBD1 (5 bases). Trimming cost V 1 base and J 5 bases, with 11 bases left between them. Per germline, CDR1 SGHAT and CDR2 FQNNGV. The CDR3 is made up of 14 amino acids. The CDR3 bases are TGTGCCAGCAGCTTAGGAATCGGGGCGACTGAAGCTTTCTTT. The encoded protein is CASSLGIGATEAFF.

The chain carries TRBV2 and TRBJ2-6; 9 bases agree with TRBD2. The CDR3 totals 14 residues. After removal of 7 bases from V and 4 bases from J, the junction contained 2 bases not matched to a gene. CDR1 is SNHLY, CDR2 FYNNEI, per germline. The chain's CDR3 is CASKRGVGANVLTF. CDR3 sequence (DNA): TGTGCCAGCAAGCGGGGGGTCGGGGCCAACGTCCTGACTTTC.

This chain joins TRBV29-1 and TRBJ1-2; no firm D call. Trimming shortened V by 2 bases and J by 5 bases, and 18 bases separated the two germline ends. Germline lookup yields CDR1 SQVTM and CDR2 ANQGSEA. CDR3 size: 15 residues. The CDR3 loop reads CSVEKGGRTQYGYTF. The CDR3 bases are TGCAGCGTTGAAAAGGGCGGGCGTACCCAATATGGCTACACCTTC.

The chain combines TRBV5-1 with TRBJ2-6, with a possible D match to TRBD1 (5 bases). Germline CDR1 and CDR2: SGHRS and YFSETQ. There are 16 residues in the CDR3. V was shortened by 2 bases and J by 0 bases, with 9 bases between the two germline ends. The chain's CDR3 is CASSFNQGSGANVLTF. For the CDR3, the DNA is TGCGCCAGCAGCTTCAACCAGGGCTCTGGGGCCAACGTCCTGACTTTC.

CDR3 nucleotides: TGTGCCAGTAGTATCACAGCGGGGGGGCGAGATACGCAGTATTTT. Its protein product is CASSITAGGRDTQYF. The rearrangement uses TRBV19 and TRBJ2-3; 10 bases align to TRBD2. Germline V gives CDR1 LNHDA, CDR2 SQIVND (reference sequence). Trimming cost V 3 bases and J 5 bases; bases outside gene matches: 5. The CDR3 length is 15 residues.

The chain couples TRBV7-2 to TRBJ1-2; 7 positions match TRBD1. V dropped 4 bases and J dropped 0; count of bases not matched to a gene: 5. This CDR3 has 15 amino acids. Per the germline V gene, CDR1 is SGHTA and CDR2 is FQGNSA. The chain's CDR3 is CASSSQGTANYGYTF. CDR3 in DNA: TGTGCCAGCAGCTCCCAAGGGACAGCTAACTATGGCTACACCTTC.

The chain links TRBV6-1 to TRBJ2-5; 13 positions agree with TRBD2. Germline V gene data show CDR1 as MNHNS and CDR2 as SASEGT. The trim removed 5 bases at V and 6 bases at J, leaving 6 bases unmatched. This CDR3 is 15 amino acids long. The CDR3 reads CASSRGLAGVKTQYF. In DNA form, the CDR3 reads TGTGCCAGCAGTCGTGGACTAGCGGGGGTGAAGACCCAGTACTTC.

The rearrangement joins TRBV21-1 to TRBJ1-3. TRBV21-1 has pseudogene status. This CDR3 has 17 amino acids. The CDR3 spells CASSKYYKLFSGNTIYF. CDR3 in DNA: TGTGCCAGCAGCAAATATTATAAGCTATTCTCTGGAAACACCATATATTTT.

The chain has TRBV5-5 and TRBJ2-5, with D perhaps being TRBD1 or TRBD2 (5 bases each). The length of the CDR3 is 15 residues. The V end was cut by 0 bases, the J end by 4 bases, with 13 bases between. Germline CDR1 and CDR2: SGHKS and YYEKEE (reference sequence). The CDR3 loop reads CASSLAFRERETQYF. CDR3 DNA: TGTGCCAGCAGCTTGGCCTTCAGGGAGAGAGAGACCCAGTACTTC. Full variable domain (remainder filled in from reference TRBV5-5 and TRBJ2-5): DAGVTQSPTHLIKTRGQQVTLRCSPISGHKSVSWYQQVLGQGPQFIFQYYEKEERGRGNFPDRFSARQFPNYSSELNVNALLLGDSALYLCASSLAFRERETQYFGPGTRLLVL.

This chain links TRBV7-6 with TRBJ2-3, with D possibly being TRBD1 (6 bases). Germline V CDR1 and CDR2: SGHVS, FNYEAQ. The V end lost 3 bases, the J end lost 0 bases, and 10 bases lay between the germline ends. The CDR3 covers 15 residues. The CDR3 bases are TGTGCCAGCAGCTTTATGAGGGGGAGCACAGATACGCAGTATTTT. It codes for CASSFMRGSTDTQYF.

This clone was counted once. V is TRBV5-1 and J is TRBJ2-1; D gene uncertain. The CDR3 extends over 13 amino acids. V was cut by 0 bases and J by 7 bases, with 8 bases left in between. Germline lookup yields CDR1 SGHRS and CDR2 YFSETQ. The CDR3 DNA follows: TGCGCCAGCAGCTTGGTACTGTTAAATGAGCAGTTCTTC. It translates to CASSLVLLNEQFF. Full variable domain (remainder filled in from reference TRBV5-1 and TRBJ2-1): KAGVTQTPRYLIKTRGQQVTLSCSPISGHRSVSWYQQTPGQGLQFLFEYFSETQRNKGNFPGRFSGRQFSNSRSEMNVSTLELGDSALYLCASSLVLLNEQFFGPGTRLTVL.

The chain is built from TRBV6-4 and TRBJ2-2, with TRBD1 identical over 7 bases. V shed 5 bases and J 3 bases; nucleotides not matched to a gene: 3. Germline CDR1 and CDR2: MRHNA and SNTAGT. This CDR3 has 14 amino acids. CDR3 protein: CASSPGTDTGELFF. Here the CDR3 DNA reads TGTGCCAGCAGTCCCGGGACAGACACCGGGGAGCTGTTTTTT.

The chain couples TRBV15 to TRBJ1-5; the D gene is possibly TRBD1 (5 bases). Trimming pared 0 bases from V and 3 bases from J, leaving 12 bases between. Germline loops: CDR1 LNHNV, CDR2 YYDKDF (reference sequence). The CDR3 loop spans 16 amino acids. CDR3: CATSRDIQAPNQPQHF. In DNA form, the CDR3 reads TGTGCCACCAGCAGAGATATACAGGCCCCCAATCAGCCCCAGCATTTT.